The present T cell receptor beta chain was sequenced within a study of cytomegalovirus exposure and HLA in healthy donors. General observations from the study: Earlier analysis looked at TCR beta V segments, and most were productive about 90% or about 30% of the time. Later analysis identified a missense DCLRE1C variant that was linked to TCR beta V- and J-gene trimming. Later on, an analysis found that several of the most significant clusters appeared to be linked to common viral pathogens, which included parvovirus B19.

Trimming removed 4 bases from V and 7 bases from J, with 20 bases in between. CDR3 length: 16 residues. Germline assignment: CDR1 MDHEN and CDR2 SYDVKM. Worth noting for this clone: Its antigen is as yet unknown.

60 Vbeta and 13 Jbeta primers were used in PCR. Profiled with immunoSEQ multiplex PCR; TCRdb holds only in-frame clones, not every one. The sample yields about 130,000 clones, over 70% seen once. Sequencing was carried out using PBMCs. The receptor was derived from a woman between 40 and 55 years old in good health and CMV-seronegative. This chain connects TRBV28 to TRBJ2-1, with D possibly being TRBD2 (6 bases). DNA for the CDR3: TGTGCCAGCAGTTCCACCCTACGGGAGAAATGGAATGAGCAGTTCTTC. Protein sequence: CASSSTLREKWNEQFF.